What follows are 7 T cell receptor beta chains derived from one specimen sequenced in a study of blood T cell repertoires in COVID-19. Profiled with immunoSEQ multiplex PCR; TCRdb holds only in-frame clones, not every one. This sample has fewer than 250,000 clones, with 80% to 90% found just once. The sequenced sample was peripheral blood. The receptors shown here come from a middle-aged man with acute or convalescent COVID-19.

The chain has TRBV30 and TRBJ2-1; TRBD1 matches 9 bases. The germline V gene encodes CDR1 GTSNPN and CDR2 SVGIG (reference sequence). The CDR3 runs to 14 residues. The V and J ends lost 7 bases and 7 bases, in that order; junction bases with no gene match: 11. The CDR3 DNA is TGTGCCTACAGCCGGGGACAGGGTATAAATGAGCAGTTCTTC. It is translated as CAYSRGQGINEQFF.

This chain uses TRBV6-6 with TRBJ2-7, with D possibly matching TRBD2 (6 bases). This CDR3 has 13 amino acids. Between the trimmed V and J ends, which lost 6 bases and 7 bases, there was a span of 16 bases. Germline V gene data show CDR1 as MNHNY and CDR2 as SVGAGI (reference sequence). CDR3 protein: CASSPGAGWEQYF. The DNA of the CDR3 is TGTGCCAGCAGCCCCGGGGCGGGATGGGAGCAGTACTTC.

The chain has TRBV29-1 and TRBJ1-5; no clear D. V lost 4 bases and J lost 2, with 6 bases in between. The CDR3 sequence is 12 residues long. Germline V lookup: CDR1 SQVTM, CDR2 ANQGSEA. CDR3 loop: CSVAQGNQPQHF. Written as DNA, the CDR3 is TGCAGCGTTGCTCAGGGCAATCAGCCCCAGCATTTT.

The chain recombines TRBV6-6 with TRBJ1-2; tentative D call: TRBD1 (5 bases). Trimming shortened V by 5 bases and J by 7 bases, and 14 bases separated the two germline ends. The CDR3 length is 13 residues. Germline assignment: CDR1 MNHNY and CDR2 SVGAGI (reference sequence). CDR3 sequence: CASSKDTLLGYTF. The CDR3 nucleotides are TGTGCCAGCAGTAAGGACACCTTACTTGGCTACACCTTC.

V usage is TRBV6-5 and J usage is TRBJ1-4, with a tentative D call TRBD1 (5 bases). Germline values: CDR1 MNHEY, CDR2 SVGAGI. The CDR3 sequence is 14 residues long. The V end was cut by 0 bases, the J end by 5 bases, with 7 bases between. Here the CDR3 DNA reads TGTGCCAGCAGTTACTCAAGGACAAATGAAAAACTGTTTTTT. This translates into CASSYSRTNEKLFF.

This clone turned up a few times. J is TRBJ2-1 and V is TRBV5-1; a possible D gene is TRBD1 (6 bases). Per the germline V gene, CDR1 is SGHRS and CDR2 is YFSETQ. The V end was cut by 4 bases, the J end by 7 bases, with 15 bases between. The CDR3 totals 14 residues. In DNA, the CDR3 is TGCGCCAGCAGCGTAACCGGGGACAAAAATGAGCAGTTCTTC. This sequence encodes CASSVTGDKNEQFF.

The chain employs TRBV18 and TRBJ2-1; D not certain. Trimming shortened V by 6 bases and J by 5 bases, and 20 bases separated the two germline ends. This CDR3 spans 16 amino acids. Germline CDR1 and CDR2: KGHSH and LQKENI. CDR3 DNA: TGTGCCAGCTCTCTTGATACGATCCTTAGCCACAATGAGCAGTTCTTC. Translating gives CASSLDTILSHNEQFF.